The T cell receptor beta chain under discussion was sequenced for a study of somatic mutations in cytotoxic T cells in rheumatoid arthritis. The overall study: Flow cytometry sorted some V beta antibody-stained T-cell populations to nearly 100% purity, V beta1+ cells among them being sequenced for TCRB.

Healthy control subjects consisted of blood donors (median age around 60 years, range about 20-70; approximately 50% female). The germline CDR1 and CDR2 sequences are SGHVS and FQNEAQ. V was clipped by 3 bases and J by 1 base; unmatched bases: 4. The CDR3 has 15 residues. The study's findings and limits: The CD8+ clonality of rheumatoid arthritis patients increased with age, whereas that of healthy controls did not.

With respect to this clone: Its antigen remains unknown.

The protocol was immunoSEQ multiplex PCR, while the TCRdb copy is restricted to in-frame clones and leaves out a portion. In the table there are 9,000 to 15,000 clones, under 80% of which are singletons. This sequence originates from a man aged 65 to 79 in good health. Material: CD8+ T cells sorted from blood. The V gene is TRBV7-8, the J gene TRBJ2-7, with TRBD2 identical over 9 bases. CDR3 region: CASSFGSGGSYEQYF. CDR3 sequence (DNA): TGTGCCAGCAGCTTCGGCAGCGGGGGGTCCTACGAGCAGTACTTC.